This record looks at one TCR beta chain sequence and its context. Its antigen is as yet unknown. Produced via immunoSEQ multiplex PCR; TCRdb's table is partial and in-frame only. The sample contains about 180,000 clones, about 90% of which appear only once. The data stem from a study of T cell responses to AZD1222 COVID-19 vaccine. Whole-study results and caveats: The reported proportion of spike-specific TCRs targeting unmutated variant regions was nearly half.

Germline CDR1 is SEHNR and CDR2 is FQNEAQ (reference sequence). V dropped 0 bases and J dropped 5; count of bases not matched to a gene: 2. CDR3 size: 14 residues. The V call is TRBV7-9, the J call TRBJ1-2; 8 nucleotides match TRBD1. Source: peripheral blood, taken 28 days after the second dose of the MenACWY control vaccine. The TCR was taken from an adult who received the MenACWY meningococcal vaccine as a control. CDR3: CASSLAGQGYGYTF. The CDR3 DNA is TGTGCCAGCAGCTTAGCCGGACAGGGATATGGCTACACCTTC. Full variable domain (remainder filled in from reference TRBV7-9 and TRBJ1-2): DTGVSQNPRHKITKRGQNVTFRCDPISEHNRLYWYRQTLGQGPEFLTYFQNEAQLEKSRLLSDRFSAERPKGSFSTLEIQRTEQGDSAMYLCASSLAGQGYGYTFGSGTRLTVV.